This entry describes one T cell receptor beta chain. Its antigen is as yet unknown. Amplified regions were TCR beta CDR3 sequences from RNA transcripts. The HTBI primer set drove a first-round RT-PCR of the TCR CDR3. Via MiXCR, TCRdb re-called the multiplex PCR reads, giving one row per CDR3 protein. The sample holds around 270,000 distinct CDR3 sequences, approximately 19% seen once. Germline V gene lookup returns CDR1 MNHEY and CDR2 SVGEGT. Trimming stripped 4 bases from V and 7 bases from J, with 22 bases between. CDR3 length: 17 residues. These data originate in a study of T cells in Graves' hyperthyroidism and ophthalmopathy. The wider study: Once the initial diagnosis was made, peripheral blood was obtained before any treatment. Study outcomes and limitations: A 13 V-J signature model discriminated ophthalmopathy versus stable hyperthyroidism. Peripheral blood also featured most of the thyroid clonotypes expanded above 0.001.

The receptor was isolated from a man aged 50-59 years with Graves' ophthalmopathy. This chain joins TRBV6-2 or TRBV6-3 and TRBJ2-2; D is perhaps TRBD2 (7 bases). Sample: blood. CDR3 sequence reads: CASSSHGGGSGYGELFF. The CDR3 bases are TGTGCCAGCAGTTCCCACGGGGGCGGGAGTGGTTACGGGGAGCTGTTTTTT.